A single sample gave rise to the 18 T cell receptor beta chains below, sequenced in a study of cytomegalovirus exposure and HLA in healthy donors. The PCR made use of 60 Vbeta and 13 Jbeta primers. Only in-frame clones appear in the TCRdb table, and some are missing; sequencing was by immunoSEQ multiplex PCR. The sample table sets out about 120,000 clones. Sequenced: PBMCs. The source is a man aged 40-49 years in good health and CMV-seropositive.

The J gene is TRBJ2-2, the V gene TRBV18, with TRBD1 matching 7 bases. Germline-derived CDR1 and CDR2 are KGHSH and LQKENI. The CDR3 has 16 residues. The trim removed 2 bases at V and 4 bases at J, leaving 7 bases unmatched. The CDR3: CASSPTITGVTGELFF. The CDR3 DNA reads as TGTGCCAGCTCACCAACAATAACAGGGGTCACCGGGGAGCTGTTTTTT.

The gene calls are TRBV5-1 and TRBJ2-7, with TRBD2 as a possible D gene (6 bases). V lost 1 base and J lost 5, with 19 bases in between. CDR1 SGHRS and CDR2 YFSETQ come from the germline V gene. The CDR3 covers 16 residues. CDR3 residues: CASSLSGLSGGDEQYF. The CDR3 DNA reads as TGCGCCAGCAGCTTGAGTGGCCTTAGCGGAGGGGACGAGCAGTACTTC.

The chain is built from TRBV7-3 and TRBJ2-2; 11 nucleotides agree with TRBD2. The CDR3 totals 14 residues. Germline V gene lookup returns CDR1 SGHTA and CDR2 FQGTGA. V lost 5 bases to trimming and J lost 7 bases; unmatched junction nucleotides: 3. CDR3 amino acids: CASSPLAGGGELFF. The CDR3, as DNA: TGTGCCAGCAGCCCGCTAGCGGGAGGCGGGGAGCTGTTTTTT.

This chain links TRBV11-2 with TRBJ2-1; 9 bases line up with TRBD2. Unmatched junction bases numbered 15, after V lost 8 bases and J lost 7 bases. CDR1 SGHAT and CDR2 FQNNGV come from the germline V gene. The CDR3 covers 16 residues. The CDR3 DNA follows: TGTGCCAGCTCCCCCGCTCCCGTCCTAGCGGGAAATGAGCAGTTCTTC. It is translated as CASSPAPVLAGNEQFF.

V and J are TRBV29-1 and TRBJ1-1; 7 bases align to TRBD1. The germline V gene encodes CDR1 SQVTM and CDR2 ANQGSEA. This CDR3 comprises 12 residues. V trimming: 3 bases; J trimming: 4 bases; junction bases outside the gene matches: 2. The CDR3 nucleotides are TGCAGCGTTGACCAGGGGGGCACTGAAGCTTTCTTT. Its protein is CSVDQGGTEAFF.

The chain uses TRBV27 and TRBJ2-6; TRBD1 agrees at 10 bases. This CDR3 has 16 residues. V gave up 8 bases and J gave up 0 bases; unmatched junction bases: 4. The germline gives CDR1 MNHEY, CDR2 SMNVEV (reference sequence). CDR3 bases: TGTGCCAGCTGCAGGACAGGGGGCTCTGGGGCCAACGTCCTGACTTTC. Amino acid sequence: CASCRTGGSGANVLTF.

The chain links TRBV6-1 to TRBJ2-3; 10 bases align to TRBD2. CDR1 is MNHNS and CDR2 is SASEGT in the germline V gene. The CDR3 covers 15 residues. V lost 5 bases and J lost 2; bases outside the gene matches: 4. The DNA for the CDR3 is TGTGCCAGCAGTACCCTAGCGGGGGACACAGATACGCAGTATTTT. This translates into CASSTLAGDTDTQYF.

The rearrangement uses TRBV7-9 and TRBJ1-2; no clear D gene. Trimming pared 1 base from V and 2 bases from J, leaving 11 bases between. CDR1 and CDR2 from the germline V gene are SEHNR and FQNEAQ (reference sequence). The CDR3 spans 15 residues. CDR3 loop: CASSLGGTTNYGYTF. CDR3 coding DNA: TGTGCCAGCAGCTTAGGCGGAACAACAAACTATGGCTACACCTTC.

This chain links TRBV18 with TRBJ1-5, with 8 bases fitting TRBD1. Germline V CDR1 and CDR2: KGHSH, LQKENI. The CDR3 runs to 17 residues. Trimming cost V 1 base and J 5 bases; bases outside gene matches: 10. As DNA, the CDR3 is TGTGCCAGCTCACCACTGGGGCAGGGGGCGGGATATCAGCCCCAGCATTTT. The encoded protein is CASSPLGQGAGYQPQHF.

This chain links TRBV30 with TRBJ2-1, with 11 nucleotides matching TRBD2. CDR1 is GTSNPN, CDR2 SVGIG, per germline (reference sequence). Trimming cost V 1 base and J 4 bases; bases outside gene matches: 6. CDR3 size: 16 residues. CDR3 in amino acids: CAWSGGRLAGYNEQFF. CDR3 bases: TGTGCCTGGAGTGGGGGTCGACTAGCGGGGTACAATGAGCAGTTCTTC. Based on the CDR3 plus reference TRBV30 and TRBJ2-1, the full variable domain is SQTIHQWPATLVQPVGSPLSLECTVEGTSNPNLYWYRQAAGRGLQLLFYSVGIGQISSEVPQNLSASRPQDRQFILSSKKLLLSDSGFYLCAWSGGRLAGYNEQFFGPGTRLTVL.

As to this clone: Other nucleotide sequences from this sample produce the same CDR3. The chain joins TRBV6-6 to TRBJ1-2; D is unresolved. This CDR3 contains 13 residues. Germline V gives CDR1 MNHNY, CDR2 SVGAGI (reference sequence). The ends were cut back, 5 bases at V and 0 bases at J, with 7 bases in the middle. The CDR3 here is CASSPGSNYGYTF. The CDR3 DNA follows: TGTGCCAGCAGTCCAGGCTCTAACTATGGCTACACCTTC.

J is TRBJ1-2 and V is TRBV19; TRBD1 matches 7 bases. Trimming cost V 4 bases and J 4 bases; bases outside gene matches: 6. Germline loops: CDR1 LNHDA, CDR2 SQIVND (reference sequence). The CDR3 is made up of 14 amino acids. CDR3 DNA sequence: TGTGCCAGTAGTAAAGGGGGACAGCTCTATGGCTACACCTTC. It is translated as CASSKGGQLYGYTF.

The CDR3 DNA reads as TGTGCCAGCTCTCCGGGACTAGCGGCCTACGAGCAGTACTTC. Protein sequence: CASSPGLAAYEQYF. This rearrangement joins TRBV18 to TRBJ2-7; 11 nucleotides line up with TRBD2. This CDR3 has 14 amino acids. Germline-derived CDR1 and CDR2 are KGHSH and LQKENI. With 6 bases clipped from V and 2 bases from J, the junction kept 3 bases outside the gene matches.

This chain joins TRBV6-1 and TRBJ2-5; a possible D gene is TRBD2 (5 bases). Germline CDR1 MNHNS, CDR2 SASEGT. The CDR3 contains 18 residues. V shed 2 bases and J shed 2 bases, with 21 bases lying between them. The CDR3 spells CASSERSRLDLRQETQYF. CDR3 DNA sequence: TGTGCCAGCAGTGAAAGGTCAAGGTTGGACTTGCGACAAGAGACCCAGTACTTC.

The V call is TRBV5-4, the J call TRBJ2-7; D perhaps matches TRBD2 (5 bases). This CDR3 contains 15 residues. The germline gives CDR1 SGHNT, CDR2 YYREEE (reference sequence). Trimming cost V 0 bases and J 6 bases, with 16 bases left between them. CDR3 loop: CASSLDRENLSEQYF. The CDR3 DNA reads TGTGCCAGCAGCTTGGACCGGGAAAACCTAAGCGAGCAGTACTTC.

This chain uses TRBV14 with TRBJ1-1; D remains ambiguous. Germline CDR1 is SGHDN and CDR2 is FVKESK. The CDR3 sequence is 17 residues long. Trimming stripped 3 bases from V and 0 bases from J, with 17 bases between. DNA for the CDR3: TGTGCCAGCAGCCACCTCGGGATAAGTACCATGAACACTGAAGCTTTCTTT. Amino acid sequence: CASSHLGISTMNTEAFF.

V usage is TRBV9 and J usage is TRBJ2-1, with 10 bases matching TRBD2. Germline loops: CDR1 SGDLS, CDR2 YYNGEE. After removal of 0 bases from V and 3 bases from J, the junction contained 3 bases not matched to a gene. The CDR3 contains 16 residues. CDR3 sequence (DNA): TGTGCCAGCAGCGTAGGGATAGCGGGAGGCTACAATGAGCAGTTCTTC. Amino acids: CASSVGIAGGYNEQFF.

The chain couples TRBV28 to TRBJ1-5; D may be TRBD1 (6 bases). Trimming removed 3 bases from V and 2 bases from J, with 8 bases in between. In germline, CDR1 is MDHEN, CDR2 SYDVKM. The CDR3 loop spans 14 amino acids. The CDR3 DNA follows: TGTGCCAGCAGTTTGAAGGGGGGCAATCAGCCCCAGCATTTT. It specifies CASSLKGGNQPQHF.